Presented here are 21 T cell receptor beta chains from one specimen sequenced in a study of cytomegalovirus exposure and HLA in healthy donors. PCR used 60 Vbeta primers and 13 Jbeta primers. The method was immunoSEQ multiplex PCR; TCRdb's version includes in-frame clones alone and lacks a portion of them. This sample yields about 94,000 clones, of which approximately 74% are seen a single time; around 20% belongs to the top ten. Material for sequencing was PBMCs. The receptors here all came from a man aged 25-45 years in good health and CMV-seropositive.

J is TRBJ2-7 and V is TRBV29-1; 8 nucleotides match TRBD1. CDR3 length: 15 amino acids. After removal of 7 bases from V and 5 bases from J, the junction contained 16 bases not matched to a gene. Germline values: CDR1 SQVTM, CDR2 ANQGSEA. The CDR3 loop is CSAGQVKSEGDEQYF. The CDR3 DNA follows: TGCAGCGCGGGACAGGTGAAATCGGAGGGGGACGAGCAGTACTTC.

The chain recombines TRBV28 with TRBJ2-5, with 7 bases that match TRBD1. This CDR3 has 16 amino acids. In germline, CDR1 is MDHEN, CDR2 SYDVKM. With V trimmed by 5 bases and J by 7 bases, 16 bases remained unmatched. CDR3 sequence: CASSASKDRVNGTQYF. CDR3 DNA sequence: TGTGCCAGCAGTGCTTCCAAAGACAGGGTTAATGGGACCCAGTACTTC.

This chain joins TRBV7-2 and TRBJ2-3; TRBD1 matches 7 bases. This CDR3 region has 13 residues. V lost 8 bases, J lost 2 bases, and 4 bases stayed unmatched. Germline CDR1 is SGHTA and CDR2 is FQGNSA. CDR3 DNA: TGTGCCAGCGGACAGGAGTACACAGATACGCAGTATTTT. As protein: CASGQEYTDTQYF. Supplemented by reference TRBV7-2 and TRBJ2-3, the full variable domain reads GAGVSQSPSNKVTEKGKDVELRCDPISGHTALYWYRQSLGQGLEFLIYFQGNSAPDKSGLPSDRFSAERTGGSVSTLTIQRTQQEDSAVYLCASGQEYTDTQYFGPGTRLTVL.

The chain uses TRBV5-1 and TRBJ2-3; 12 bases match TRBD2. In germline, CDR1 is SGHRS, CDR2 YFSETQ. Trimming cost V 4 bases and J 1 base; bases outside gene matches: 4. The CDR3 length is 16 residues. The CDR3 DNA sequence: TGCGCCAGCAGCATAAGGACTAGCGGGGGCACAGATACGCAGTATTTT. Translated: CASSIRTSGGTDTQYF.

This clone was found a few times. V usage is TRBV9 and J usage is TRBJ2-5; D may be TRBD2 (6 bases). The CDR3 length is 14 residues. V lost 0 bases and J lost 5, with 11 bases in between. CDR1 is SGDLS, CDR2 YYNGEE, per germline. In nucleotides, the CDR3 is TGTGCCAGCAGCGTAGGGGGAGGAAAGGAGACCCAGTACTTC. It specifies CASSVGGGKETQYF. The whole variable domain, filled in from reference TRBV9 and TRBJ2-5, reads DSGVTQTPKHLITATGQRVTLRCSPRSGDLSVYWYQQSLDQGLQFLIQYYNGEERAKGNILERFSAQQFPDLHSELNLSSLELGDSALYFCASSVGGGKETQYFGPGTRLLVL.

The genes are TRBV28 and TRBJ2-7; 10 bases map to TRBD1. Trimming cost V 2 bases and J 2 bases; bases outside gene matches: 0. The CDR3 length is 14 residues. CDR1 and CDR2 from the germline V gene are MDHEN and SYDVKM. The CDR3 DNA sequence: TGTGCCAGCAGTTTAGGGACAGGGGCCTACGAGCAGTACTTC. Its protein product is CASSLGTGAYEQYF.

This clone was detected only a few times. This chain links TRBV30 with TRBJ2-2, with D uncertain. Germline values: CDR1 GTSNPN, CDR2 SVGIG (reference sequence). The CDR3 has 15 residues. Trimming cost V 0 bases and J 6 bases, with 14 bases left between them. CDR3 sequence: CAWSVPRLTSGELFF. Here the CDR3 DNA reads TGTGCCTGGAGTGTACCGCGACTCACCTCCGGGGAGCTGTTTTTT.

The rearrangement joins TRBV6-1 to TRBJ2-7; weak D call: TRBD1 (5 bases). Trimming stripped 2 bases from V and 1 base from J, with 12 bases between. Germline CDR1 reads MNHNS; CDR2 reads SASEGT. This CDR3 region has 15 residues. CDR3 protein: CASSEQGQGSYEQYF. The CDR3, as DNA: TGTGCCAGCAGTGAACAAGGGCAGGGTTCCTACGAGCAGTACTTC.

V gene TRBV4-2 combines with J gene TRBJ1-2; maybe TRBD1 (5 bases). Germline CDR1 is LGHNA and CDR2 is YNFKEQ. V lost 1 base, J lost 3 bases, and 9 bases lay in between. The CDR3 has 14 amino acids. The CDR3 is CASSQAARDYGYTF. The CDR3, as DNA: TGTGCCAGCAGCCAAGCCGCCAGGGACTATGGCTACACCTTC.

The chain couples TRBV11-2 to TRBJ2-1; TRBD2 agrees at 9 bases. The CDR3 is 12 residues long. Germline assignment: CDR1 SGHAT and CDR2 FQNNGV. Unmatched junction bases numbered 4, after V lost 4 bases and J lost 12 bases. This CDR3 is CASSSLAGTQFF. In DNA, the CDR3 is TGTGCCAGCAGCTCCCTAGCGGGAACGCAGTTCTTC.

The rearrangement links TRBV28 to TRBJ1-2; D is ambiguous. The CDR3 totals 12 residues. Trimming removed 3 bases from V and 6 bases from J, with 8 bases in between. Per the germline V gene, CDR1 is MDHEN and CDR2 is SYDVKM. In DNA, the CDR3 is TGTGCCAGCAGTTTGCGGGAAAATGGCTACACCTTC. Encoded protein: CASSLRENGYTF.

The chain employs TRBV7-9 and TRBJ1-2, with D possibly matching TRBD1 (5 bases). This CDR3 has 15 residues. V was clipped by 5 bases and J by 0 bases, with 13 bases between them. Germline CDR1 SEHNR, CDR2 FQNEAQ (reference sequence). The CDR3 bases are TGTGCCAGCAGCCCCCGACAGAGAGCTAACTATGGCTACACCTTC. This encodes CASSPRQRANYGYTF. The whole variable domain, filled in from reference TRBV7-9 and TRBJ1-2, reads DTGVSQNPRHKITKRGQNVTFRCDPISEHNRLYWYRQTLGQGPEFLTYFQNEAQLEKSRLLSDRFSAERPKGSFSTLEIQRTEQGDSAMYLCASSPRQRANYGYTFGSGTRLTVV.

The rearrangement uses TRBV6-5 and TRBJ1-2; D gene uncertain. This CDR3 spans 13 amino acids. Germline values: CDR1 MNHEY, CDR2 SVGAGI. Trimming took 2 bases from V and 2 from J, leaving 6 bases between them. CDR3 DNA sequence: TGTGCCAGCAGTTACGGAGAAAACTATGGCTACACCTTC. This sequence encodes CASSYGENYGYTF.

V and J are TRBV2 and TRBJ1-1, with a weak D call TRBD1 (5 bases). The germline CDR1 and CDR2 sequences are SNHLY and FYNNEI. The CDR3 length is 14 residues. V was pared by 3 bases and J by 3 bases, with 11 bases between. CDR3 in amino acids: CASSDPTGYTEAFF. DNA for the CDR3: TGTGCCAGCAGTGACCCAACAGGATACACTGAAGCTTTCTTT.

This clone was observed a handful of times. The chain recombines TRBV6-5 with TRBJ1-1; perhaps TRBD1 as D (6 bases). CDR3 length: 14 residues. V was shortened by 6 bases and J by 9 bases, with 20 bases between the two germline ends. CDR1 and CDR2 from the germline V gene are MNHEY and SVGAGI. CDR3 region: CASRADSGTTQAFF. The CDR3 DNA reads TGTGCCAGCAGAGCAGATTCCGGGACAACACAAGCTTTCTTT.

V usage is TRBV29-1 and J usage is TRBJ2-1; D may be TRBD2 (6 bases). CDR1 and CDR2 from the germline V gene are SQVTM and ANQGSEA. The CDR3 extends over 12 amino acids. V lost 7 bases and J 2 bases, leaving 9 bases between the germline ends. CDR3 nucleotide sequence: TGCAGCGCGGGACTCACCTACAATGAGCAGTTCTTC. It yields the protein CSAGLTYNEQFF.

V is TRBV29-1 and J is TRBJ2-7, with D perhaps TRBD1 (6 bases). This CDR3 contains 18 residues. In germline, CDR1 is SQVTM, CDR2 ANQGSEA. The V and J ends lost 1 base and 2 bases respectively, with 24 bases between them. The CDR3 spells CSVEGVRDTRFGPYEQYF. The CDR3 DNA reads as TGCAGCGTTGAAGGGGTTAGGGACACAAGGTTCGGACCCTACGAGCAGTACTTC.

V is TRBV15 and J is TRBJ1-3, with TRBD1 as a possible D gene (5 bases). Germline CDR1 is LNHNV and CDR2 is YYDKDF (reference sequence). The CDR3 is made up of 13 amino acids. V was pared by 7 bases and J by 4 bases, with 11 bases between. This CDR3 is CATTLGGGNTIYF. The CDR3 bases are TGTGCCACCACCCTCGGGGGAGGAAACACCATATATTTT.

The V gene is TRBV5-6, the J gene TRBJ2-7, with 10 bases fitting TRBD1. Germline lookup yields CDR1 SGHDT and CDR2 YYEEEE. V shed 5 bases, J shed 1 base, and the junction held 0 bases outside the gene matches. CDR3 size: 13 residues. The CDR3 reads CASRGQGSYEQYF. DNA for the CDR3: TGTGCCAGCAGGGGACAGGGGTCCTACGAGCAGTACTTC.

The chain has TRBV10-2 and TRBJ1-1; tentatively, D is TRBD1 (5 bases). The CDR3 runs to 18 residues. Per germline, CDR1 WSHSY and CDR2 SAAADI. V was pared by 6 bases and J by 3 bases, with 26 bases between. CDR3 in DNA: TGCGCCAGCAGGATATTCAGGGCGTTCCGAGCCGAGGACACTGAAGCTTTCTTT. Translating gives CASRIFRAFRAEDTEAFF.

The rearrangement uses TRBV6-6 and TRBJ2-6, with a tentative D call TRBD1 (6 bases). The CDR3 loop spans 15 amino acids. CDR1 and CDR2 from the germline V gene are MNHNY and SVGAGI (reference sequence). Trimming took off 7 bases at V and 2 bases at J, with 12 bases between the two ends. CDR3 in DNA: TGTGCCAGCACCACAGGGATCGCTGGGGCCAACGTCCTGACTTTC. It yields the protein CASTTGIAGANVLTF.